This T cell receptor (beta chain) was obtained from a study of CD8 T cells in ankylosing spondylitis. Study-level points and caveats: Earlier reports found some motif variants in synovial fluid and blood in reactive arthritis. As for the disease-linked clones, they showed a CD8+ phenotype and occurred at relatively low frequencies in peripheral blood. Significant enrichment of disease-linked clones was reported in matched ankylosing spondylitis synovial fluid. A motif in TCR beta, a set of 8 or 9 highly homologous variants, appeared characteristic of ankylosing spondylitis blood.

The germline V gene has CDR1 SGHRS and CDR2 YFSETQ. Trimming at V came to 4 bases and at J to 6 bases, leaving 5 bases not matched to a gene. This CDR3 is built from 14 residues. TCRdb reprocessed the 5' RACE reads via MiXCR and lists one record per CDR3 protein. The repertoire holds some 90,000 distinct CDR3 sequences, with 27% as singletons. This clonotype has a handful of counts. Its antigen is not known. The chain couples TRBV5-1 to TRBJ1-2, with 11 bases aligning to TRBD1. The material sequenced was blood, either unsorted or a sorted T cell fraction (not recorded which). The receptor was derived from a male donor with ankylosing spondylitis or in good health (not recorded which). This CDR3 is CASSLDRGRNGYTF. CDR3 nucleotides: TGCGCCAGCAGCCTGGACAGGGGGCGGAATGGCTACACCTTC.